Each of the 13 T cell receptor beta chains below was sequenced from the same sample in a study of cytomegalovirus exposure and HLA in healthy donors. The PCR used 60 Vbeta and 13 Jbeta primers. The repertoire was sequenced with immunoSEQ multiplex PCR; TCRdb's copy has only in-frame clones and lacks some. The table has 150,000 to 200,000 clones, roughly three quarters seen once. Sequenced material: PBMCs. The receptors stem from a man between 18 and 29 years old in good health and CMV-seropositive.

This chain links TRBV9 with TRBJ2-1, with D perhaps TRBD1 (5 bases). The germline gives CDR1 SGDLS, CDR2 YYNGEE. This CDR3 comprises 15 residues. Between the trimmed V and J ends, which lost 2 bases and 4 bases, there was a span of 13 bases. This chain's CDR3 is CASSVDGHPYNEQFF. The CDR3 DNA sequence: TGTGCCAGCAGCGTGGATGGACACCCTTACAATGAGCAGTTCTTC.

The CDR3 DNA sequence: TGTGCCAGCAGTTTGATAGACAGGGCTACTGAAGCTTTCTTT. This sequence encodes CASSLIDRATEAFF. The chain joins TRBV27 to TRBJ1-1, with 7 nucleotides matching TRBD1. Trimming cost V 3 bases and J 5 bases; bases outside gene matches: 6. Looked up from germline, CDR1 is MNHEY and CDR2 is SMNVEV (reference sequence). This CDR3 comprises 14 residues.

The gene calls are TRBV5-1 and TRBJ1-2; 9 bases line up with TRBD1. The CDR3 runs 13 residues. After removal of 5 bases from V and 3 bases from J, the junction contained 2 bases not matched to a gene. Germline assignment: CDR1 SGHRS and CDR2 YFSETQ. The CDR3 spells CASRRQGDYGYTF. CDR3 nucleotide sequence: TGCGCCAGCAGACGACAGGGGGACTATGGCTACACCTTC.

The chain uses TRBV19 and TRBJ1-4, with D perhaps matching TRBD1 (5 bases). CDR3 size: 14 residues. Germline lookup yields CDR1 LNHDA and CDR2 SQIVND (reference sequence). With 7 bases removed from V and 7 bases from J, the gap between germline ends came to 16 bases. As DNA, the CDR3 is TGTGCCAGTAAGGCCGCGAGGGACTCTGAAAAACTGTTTTTT. Amino acids: CASKAARDSEKLFF. The full variable domain, completed using reference TRBV19 and TRBJ1-4, is DGGITQSPKYLFRKEGQNVTLSCEQNLNHDAMYWYRQDPGQGLRLIYYSQIVNDFQKGDIAEGYSVSREKKESFPLTVTSAQKNPTAFYLCASKAARDSEKLFFGSGTQLSVL.

This clone was found a few times. The CDR3 loop is CAESRGLNTEAFF. CDR3 DNA: TGTGCTGAAAGCAGGGGTTTGAACACTGAAGCTTTCTTT. The chain recombines TRBV30 with TRBJ1-1, with TRBD1 as a possible D gene (6 bases). This CDR3 spans 13 amino acids. The germline V gene has CDR1 GTSNPN and CDR2 SVGIG (reference sequence). The entire variable domain, with the rest obtained from reference TRBV30 and TRBJ1-1, is as follows: SQTIHQWPATLVQPVGSPLSLECTVEGTSNPNLYWYRQAAGRGLQLLFYSVGIGQISSEVPQNLSASRPQDRQFILSSKKLLLSDSGFYLCAESRGLNTEAFFGQGTRLTVV.

The rearrangement joins TRBV18 to TRBJ1-1; D is unresolved. CDR1 and CDR2 (germline): KGHSH, LQKENI. There are 14 residues in the CDR3. Trimming stripped 3 bases from V and 5 bases from J, with 13 bases between. The CDR3 here is CASSPRDTRTEAFF. For the CDR3, the DNA is TGTGCCAGCTCACCGCGGGATACGAGGACTGAAGCTTTCTTT.

Regarding this clone: In the same sample, other DNA sequences code for this CDR3. The chain uses TRBV18 and TRBJ2-7; D unclear. V gave up 2 bases and J gave up 4 bases, with 6 bases separating them. Germline CDR1 reads KGHSH; CDR2 reads LQKENI. The CDR3 totals 12 residues. The DNA for the CDR3 is TGTGCCAGCTCACCAGACACTTACGAGCAGTACGTC. Encoded protein: CASSPDTYEQYV.

The V and J genes are TRBV5-1 and TRBJ1-4, with 8 nucleotides matching TRBD1. The CDR3 length is 16 residues. Unmatched junction bases numbered 12, after V lost 3 bases and J lost 8 bases. Germline CDR1 reads SGHRS; CDR2 reads YFSETQ. This chain's CDR3 is CASSSGGVQWKEKLFF. DNA for the CDR3: TGCGCCAGCAGCTCAGGGGGCGTGCAATGGAAGGAAAAACTGTTTTTT.

The sample holds a few counts of this clone. The V and J genes are TRBV30 and TRBJ2-1; no definite D call. Trimming shortened V by 4 bases and J by 3 bases, and 7 bases separated the two germline ends. This CDR3 spans 12 amino acids. Germline CDR1 is GTSNPN and CDR2 is SVGIG (reference sequence). In DNA form, the CDR3 reads TGTGCCTGGACTCGTAACTACAATGAGCAGTTCTTC. It specifies CAWTRNYNEQFF.

The rearrangement joins TRBV5-4 to TRBJ1-2; 10 bases agree with TRBD1. V was clipped by 1 base and J by 7 bases; unmatched bases: 7. The CDR3 totals 15 residues. Germline assignment: CDR1 SGHNT and CDR2 YYREEE (reference sequence). The CDR3 region has the DNA TGTGCCAGCAGCTTGACCGGGACAGGGGTTCTTGGCTACACCTTC. It yields the protein CASSLTGTGVLGYTF.

This clone was observed a single time. This chain uses TRBV9 with TRBJ2-2, with TRBD1 identical over 8 bases. Unmatched junction bases numbered 8, after V lost 3 bases and J lost 1 base. CDR1 is SGDLS and CDR2 is YYNGEE in the germline V gene. The CDR3 has 17 amino acids. This chain's CDR3 is CASSGNQGAVNTGELFF. In DNA, the CDR3 is TGTGCCAGCAGCGGAAACCAGGGGGCAGTGAACACCGGGGAGCTGTTTTTT.

The genes are TRBV7-6 and TRBJ1-6; D is uncertain. The CDR3 length is 15 residues. V was cut by 4 bases and J by 7 bases, with 14 bases left in between. CDR1 is SGHVS and CDR2 is FNYEAQ in the germline V gene. The CDR3 DNA reads as TGTGCCAGCAGCTCCGGACGAGGGAGAAATTCACCCCTCCACTTT. This gives the protein CASSSGRGRNSPLHF.

Only a few counts were recorded for this clone. This chain links TRBV10-3 with TRBJ1-1; no reliable D call. V lost 5 bases and J 0 bases, leaving 7 bases between the germline ends. Germline V gene data show CDR1 as ENHRY and CDR2 as SYGVKD. The CDR3 has 13 residues. CDR3 sequence (DNA): TGTGCCATCAGTCGTGACATGAACACTGAAGCTTTCTTT. Translation: CAISRDMNTEAFF.